Each of the 23 T cell receptor beta chains below was sequenced from the same sample in a study of shared clonotypes between healthy human individuals. Naive-designated CD8 cells lacked CD45RO, were positively enriched for CCR7, and omitted terminally differentiated effector memory CD45RA+ cells. The protocol was immunoSEQ multiplex PCR, while the TCRdb copy is restricted to in-frame clones and leaves out a portion. The sample lists hundreds of thousands of clones, about 95% occurring once. Sequencing was carried out using naive CD8+ T cells sorted from blood. The origin of the receptors is a woman under 40 in good health.

Details on this clone: Other DNA variants within this sample encode the same CDR3. The rearrangement joins TRBV9 to TRBJ2-7, with D tentatively TRBD1 (6 bases). Germline V gene data show CDR1 as SGDLS and CDR2 as YYNGEE. This CDR3 is 14 amino acids long. Trimming took off 3 bases at V and 0 bases at J, with 10 bases between the two ends. CDR3 residues: CASSGGGSSYEQYF. The CDR3 nucleotides read TGTGCCAGCAGCGGAGGGGGAAGCTCCTACGAGCAGTACTTC.

This chain joins TRBV5-1 and TRBJ2-5; 7 nucleotides agree with TRBD2. CDR1 SGHRS and CDR2 YFSETQ come from the germline V gene. Germline trimming cut 0 bases from V and 1 base from J; bases unmatched to any gene: 9. The CDR3 runs 17 residues. CDR3 in amino acids: CASSLERGPRGQETQYF. DNA of the CDR3: TGCGCCAGCAGCTTGGAGCGGGGCCCTAGGGGCCAAGAGACCCAGTACTTC.

The chain couples TRBV2 to TRBJ1-2; D not certain. The V and J ends lost 6 bases and 3 bases respectively, with 8 bases between them. The CDR3 is made up of 12 amino acids. CDR1 and CDR2 from the germline V gene are SNHLY and FYNNEI. CDR3 residues: CASRRSDYGYTF. The DNA for the CDR3 is TGTGCCAGCAGACGGTCGGACTATGGCTACACCTTC.

The V call is TRBV5-6, the J call TRBJ2-7, with TRBD2 as a possible D gene (6 bases). The ends were cut back, 5 bases at V and 0 bases at J, with 18 bases in the middle. CDR1 is SGHDT, CDR2 YYEEEE, per germline. This CDR3 has 16 amino acids. The CDR3 bases are TGTGCCAGCAGTGCCGCGGGGCTAGCGCGCTCCTACGAGCAGTACTTC. It translates to CASSAAGLARSYEQYF.

The V and J genes are TRBV9 and TRBJ2-7, with 9 nucleotides matching TRBD1. V lost 0 bases, J lost 1 base, and 2 bases stayed unmatched. Germline CDR1 and CDR2: SGDLS and YYNGEE. CDR3 length equals 15 residues. As DNA, the CDR3 is TGTGCCAGCAGCGTAGGGGACAGGGCGTCCTACGAGCAGTACTTC. Its protein product is CASSVGDRASYEQYF.

This clone appeared once. This sequence joins TRBV4-1 and TRBJ2-1; 9 nucleotides match TRBD2. Germline V gene data show CDR1 as MGHRA and CDR2 as YSYEKL. The CDR3 is 16 residues long. The V and J ends lost 4 bases and 3 bases, in that order; junction bases with no gene match: 7. The CDR3 DNA sequence: TGCGCCAGCAGCCGACTGACTAGCGGAGTCTACAATGAGCAGTTCTTC. Protein sequence: CASSRLTSGVYNEQFF.

The chain recombines TRBV19 with TRBJ1-5, with D perhaps matching TRBD1 (6 bases). Looked up from germline, CDR1 is LNHDA and CDR2 is SQIVND (reference sequence). This CDR3 comprises 14 residues. Deletions cut 6 bases from V and 0 bases from J, with 9 bases between. The CDR3 DNA sequence: TGTGCCAGTAGCAACAGGGATAGCAATCAGCCCCAGCATTTT. This gives the protein CASSNRDSNQPQHF.

The chain employs TRBV2 and TRBJ2-2; the D gene is possibly TRBD2 (5 bases). V lost 1 base, J lost 1 base, and 10 bases lay in between. Germline-derived CDR1 and CDR2 are SNHLY and FYNNEI. This CDR3 spans 16 amino acids. CDR3 in DNA: TGTGCCAGCAGTGAAGGGCAGCGGAGGAACACCGGGGAGCTGTTTTTT. This gives the protein CASSEGQRRNTGELFF.

J is TRBJ2-7 and V is TRBV12-5; 7 bases are shared with TRBD1. Germline V CDR1 and CDR2: LGHNT, FRNRAP. The CDR3 length is 18 residues. V was pared by 0 bases and J by 1 base, with 12 bases of the junction left unmatched. The CDR3 DNA is TGTGCTAGTGGTTTGGTACCGGCGAGGACAGGCCGTTCCTACGAGCAGTACTTC. The encoded protein is CASGLVPARTGRSYEQYF.

CDR3 sequence: CASSIAGADTQYF. DNA for the CDR3: TGTGCCAGCAGTATAGCGGGAGCCGATACGCAGTATTTT. The chain has TRBV28 and TRBJ2-3, with 9 positions matching TRBD2. V shed 5 bases and J 6 bases; nucleotides not matched to a gene: 3. The CDR3 runs 13 residues. Germline V gene sequence: CDR1 MDHEN, CDR2 SYDVKM.

The chain combines TRBV10-2 with TRBJ2-2, with D possibly being TRBD1 or TRBD2 (5 bases each). Germline loops: CDR1 WSHSY, CDR2 SAAADI. This CDR3 is 13 amino acids long. Trimming cost V 10 bases and J 3 bases, with 12 bases left between them. The CDR3 nucleotides are TGCGCCATCAGGGACGGCTACACCGGGGAGCTGTTTTTT. Translated: CAIRDGYTGELFF.

The genes are TRBV27 and TRBJ2-3; tentative D call: TRBD2 (5 bases). Germline V lookup: CDR1 MNHEY, CDR2 SMNVEV (reference sequence). With 1 base removed from V and 0 bases from J, the gap between germline ends came to 8 bases. This CDR3 comprises 15 residues. CDR3 sequence: CASSLYQRSTDTQYF. As DNA, the CDR3 is TGTGCCAGCAGTTTATACCAGCGGAGCACAGATACGCAGTATTTT.

The CDR3 DNA reads as TGTGCAAAGGAGGCAGGGCCAGATACGCAGTATTTT. Its translation: CAKEAGPDTQYF. V is TRBV12-2 and J is TRBJ2-3. TRBV12-2 corresponds to a pseudogene. CDR3 size: 12 residues.

J is TRBJ1-2 and V is TRBV7-8; 9 bases line up with TRBD1. V lost 4 bases and J lost 2; bases outside the gene matches: 11. Germline CDR1 reads SGHVS; CDR2 reads FQNEAQ. The CDR3 loop spans 17 amino acids. The CDR3 coding sequence is TGTGCCAGCAGCTCCAACTACAGGACAGGGGAGAACTATGGCTACACCTTC. It specifies CASSSNYRTGENYGYTF.

As regards this clone: The sample contains more than one DNA sequence encoding this CDR3. The chain recombines TRBV27 with TRBJ2-7; D may be TRBD2 (5 bases). V was trimmed by 8 bases and J by 4 bases, leaving 9 bases between them. There are 11 residues in the CDR3. Germline V CDR1 and CDR2: MNHEY, SMNVEV (reference sequence). The CDR3 sequence is CASRRGYEQYF. The CDR3 DNA is TGTGCCAGCCGCCGGGGTTACGAGCAGTACTTC.

The chain joins TRBV7-9 to TRBJ2-1; 8 bases are shared with TRBD1. CDR1 and CDR2 (germline): SEHNR, FQNEAQ (reference sequence). V gave up 0 bases and J gave up 4 bases; unmatched junction bases: 2. This CDR3 comprises 15 residues. CDR3 coding DNA: TGTGCCAGCAGCTTAGCCCAGGGGGCGTACAATGAGCAGTTCTTC. Its translation is CASSLAQGAYNEQFF.

The genes are TRBV29-1 and TRBJ2-7; 7 bases align to TRBD1. The CDR3 has 12 residues. Germline V CDR1 and CDR2: SQVTM, ANQGSEA. The junction had 7 bases not matched to a gene; V was cut back by 6 bases and J by 5 bases. DNA of the CDR3: TGCAGCGTCACGACAGGGTTCAACGAGCAGTACTTC. Translation: CSVTTGFNEQYF.

The V and J genes are TRBV9 and TRBJ2-1; D is possibly TRBD2 (5 bases). Germline assignment: CDR1 SGDLS and CDR2 YYNGEE. The CDR3 runs 14 residues. V lost 2 bases to trimming and J lost 8 bases, with 14 bases between them. The CDR3: CASSVEGGRDEQFF. Here the CDR3 DNA reads TGTGCCAGCAGCGTCGAGGGTGGGCGGGATGAGCAGTTCTTC.

This rearrangement joins TRBV6-5 to TRBJ2-7; 7 bases align to TRBD1. Germline assignment: CDR1 MNHEY and CDR2 SVGAGI. CDR3 length: 13 amino acids. Trimming at V came to 4 bases and at J to 4 bases, leaving 4 bases not matched to a gene. The chain's CDR3 is CASSLGQMYEQYF. The CDR3 bases are TGTGCCAGCAGTTTGGGACAGATGTACGAGCAGTACTTC.

The chain links TRBV2 to TRBJ2-7; TRBD2 matches 9 bases. Germline values: CDR1 SNHLY, CDR2 FYNNEI. CDR3 length: 15 residues. V lost 6 bases to trimming and J lost 3 bases; unmatched junction nucleotides: 9. CDR3 protein: CASSISAGGDYEQYF. The CDR3 DNA reads as TGTGCCAGCAGCATTTCGGCGGGAGGGGACTACGAGCAGTACTTC.

J is TRBJ2-7 and V is TRBV9; 13 bases align to TRBD2. The J segment lost 1 base and the V segment lost 2 bases, leaving 3 bases of the junction unmatched. CDR1 and CDR2 from the germline V gene are SGDLS and YYNGEE. The CDR3 consists of 16 residues. CDR3 coding DNA: TGTGCCAGCAGCGTCTCGGGACTAGCGGGGTCCTACGAGCAGTACTTC. It translates to CASSVSGLAGSYEQYF.

The gene calls are TRBV13 and TRBJ2-6; D unclear. This CDR3 comprises 14 residues. Per germline, CDR1 PRHDT and CDR2 FYEKMQ (reference sequence). Trimming pared 8 bases from V and 2 bases from J, leaving 10 bases between. CDR3 region: CASVETPGANVLTF. CDR3 nucleotides: TGTGCCAGCGTTGAGACACCTGGGGCCAACGTCCTGACTTTC.

Of note for this clone: The identical CDR3 is also encoded by other nucleotide sequences in the sample. The rearrangement joins TRBV6-4 to TRBJ1-5; no reliable D call. This CDR3 is built from 14 residues. Germline-derived CDR1 and CDR2 are MRHNA and SNTAGT. V was pared by 0 bases and J by 1 base, with 4 bases between. The DNA for the CDR3 is TGTGCCAGCAGTGACTCGTGGAGCAATCAGCCCCAGCATTTT. This codes for CASSDSWSNQPQHF.